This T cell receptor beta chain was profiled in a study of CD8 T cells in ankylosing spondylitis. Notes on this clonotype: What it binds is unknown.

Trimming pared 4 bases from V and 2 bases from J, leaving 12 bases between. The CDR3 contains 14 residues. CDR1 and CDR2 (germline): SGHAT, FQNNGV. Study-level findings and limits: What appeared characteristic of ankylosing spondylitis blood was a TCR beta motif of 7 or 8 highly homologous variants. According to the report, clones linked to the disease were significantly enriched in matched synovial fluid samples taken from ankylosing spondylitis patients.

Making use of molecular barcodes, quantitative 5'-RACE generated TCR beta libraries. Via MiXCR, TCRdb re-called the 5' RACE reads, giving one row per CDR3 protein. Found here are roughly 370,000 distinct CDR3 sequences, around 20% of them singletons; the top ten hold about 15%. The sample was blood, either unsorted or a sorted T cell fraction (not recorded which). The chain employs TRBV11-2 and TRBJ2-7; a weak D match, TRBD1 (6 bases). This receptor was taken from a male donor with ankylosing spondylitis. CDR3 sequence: CASSSTGHTYEQYF. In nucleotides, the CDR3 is TGTGCCAGCAGCTCCACGGGACACACCTACGAGCAGTACTTC. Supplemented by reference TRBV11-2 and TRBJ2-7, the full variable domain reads EAGVAQSPRYKIIEKRQSVAFWCNPISGHATLYWYQQILGQGPKLLIQFQNNGVVDDSQLPKDRFSAERLKGVDSTLKIQPAKLEDSAVYLCASSSTGHTYEQYFGPGTRLTVT.